A single T cell receptor beta chain is shown here with its context. Assay: immunoSEQ multiplex PCR; the TCRdb copy retains only in-frame clones and omits some. The sample carries about 88,000 clones, approximately 95% recorded once. The data derive from a study of technical replicates of blood from a handful of donors. The CDR3 length is 13 residues. The V end lost 3 bases, the J end lost 5 bases, and 11 bases lay between the germline ends. Germline V gene sequence: CDR1 SGHNT, CDR2 YYREEE (reference sequence). This sequence joins TRBV5-4 and TRBJ2-5; D not certain. The sequence was collected from a human donor in good health. The sequencing sample was made of T cells isolated from PBMCs. CDR3 in DNA: TGTGCCAGCAGCTCGAGCGATTTCGAGACCCAGTACTTC. It is translated as CASSSSDFETQYF.